A few counts support the clone carrying this TCR beta chain. What it binds is unknown. This specimen comes from a study of T cell repertoires in cytomegalovirus infection. Overall study results and limits: People with CMV and the relevant HLA were identified by cumulative public TCR beta family frequency.

TCRdb processed the reads anew with MiXCR; each CDR3 protein has one entry. The table lists 250,000 to 300,000 distinct CDR3 sequences, over 15% of them singletons. V dropped 5 bases and J dropped 1; count of bases not matched to a gene: 14. CDR3 length: 18 amino acids. The V gene's germline CDR1 is SGHTA and CDR2 FQGNSA. The origin of this receptor is a human donor in good health (CMV status not recorded). Some clones in this sample may be carry-over from other donors' samples. Sequencing was performed on CD8+ T cells from PBMCs. The genes are TRBV7-2 and TRBJ1-5, with TRBD1 matching over 7 bases. CDR3 loop: CASSQFTGVELSNQPQHF. Here the CDR3 DNA reads TGTGCCAGCAGCCAATTCACAGGGGTAGAGTTGAGCAATCAGCCCCAGCATTTT. Supplemented by reference TRBV7-2 and TRBJ1-5, the full variable domain reads GAGVSQSPSNKVTEKGKDVELRCDPISGHTALYWYRQSLGQGLEFLIYFQGNSAPDKSGLPSDRFSAERTGGSVSTLTIQRTQQEDSAVYLCASSQFTGVELSNQPQHFGDGTRLSIL.